The clone carrying this T cell receptor (beta chain) occurred many times. The antigen remains unidentified. TCRdb reanalysed the 5' RACE reads using MiXCR and keeps one entry per CDR3 protein. The sample has hundreds of thousands of distinct CDR3 sequences; about 9.1% are singletons. The data belong to a study of CD8 T cells in ankylosing spondylitis. Study-wide findings and caveats: A number of the motif variants had already been described in reactive arthritis synovial fluid and blood.

The TCR was taken from a male donor with ankylosing spondylitis or in good health (not recorded which). Sequenced: blood, either unsorted or a sorted T cell fraction (not recorded which).

The DNA of the CDR3 is TGCGCCAGCAATCAGGCCAGCACAGATACGCAGTATTTT. This translates into CASNQASTDTQYF. The chain joins TRBV5-1 to TRBJ2-3; no firm D call. Per germline, CDR1 SGHRS and CDR2 YFSETQ. This CDR3 has 13 residues. V shed 6 bases and J shed 0 bases, with 8 bases lying between them. The variable domain in full, completed from reference TRBV5-1 and TRBJ2-3, reads KAGVTQTPRYLIKTRGQQVTLSCSPISGHRSVSWYQQTPGQGLQFLFEYFSETQRNKGNFPGRFSGRQFSNSRSEMNVSTLELGDSALYLCASNQASTDTQYFGPGTRLTVL.